This T cell receptor beta chain was retrieved from a study of Tregs in tolerant kidney transplant recipients. Background on the study: The nonmyeloablative bone marrow transplants came from related graft donors, with transient mixed chimerism. Study findings and constraints: Nucleotide sequences could not be compared across some patients' samples due to primer changes. Expanding Tregs on activated donor B cells appeared to best identify donor-specific TCRbeta clones.

CD4+CD25+CD127- Tregs, CD4+CD25- non-Tregs, CD4 and CD8 cells were sorted. Sequencing was performed with immunoSEQ multiplex PCR; in TCRdb, only in-frame clones are kept and a portion is missing. This table has 85,000 to 100,000 clones, approximately 93% appearing once. Germline V gene data show CDR1 as LGHNA and CDR2 as YNFKEQ. Germline trimming cut 5 bases from V and 7 bases from J; bases unmatched to any gene: 9. CDR3 size: 16 residues. A word on this clone: Its cognate antigen is unknown.

This TCR was recovered from a human donor who received a combined kidney and bone marrow transplant. The input for sequencing was CD4+ T cells from blood, taken before the transplant. The chain links TRBV4-2 to TRBJ2-1, with 12 positions matching TRBD2. The CDR3 reads CASSDLAGGPRNEQFF. The CDR3 region has the DNA TGTGCCAGCAGCGATCTAGCGGGAGGGCCACGGAATGAGCAGTTCTTC.